These 30 T cell receptor beta chains were sequenced from one sample in a study of T cells in Graves' hyperthyroidism and ophthalmopathy. TCR beta CDR3 regions were amplified from RNA. HTBI primers were employed in a first-round RT-PCR of the TCR CDR3. TCRdb reanalysed the multiplex PCR reads using MiXCR and keeps one entry per CDR3 protein. In the table there are hundreds of thousands of distinct CDR3 sequences, 46% of which are singletons. The sequenced sample was peripheral blood or thyroid tissue (not recorded which). The receptors derive from a woman in her late teens or twenties with Graves' hyperthyroidism.

V gene TRBV20-1 combines with J gene TRBJ1-2; D is unresolved. The CDR3 covers 11 residues. The V and J ends lost 2 bases and 8 bases respectively, with 9 bases between them. Germline V gives CDR1 DFQATT, CDR2 SNEGSKA (reference sequence). CDR3 in amino acids: CSARTTGGYTF. The CDR3 DNA follows: TGCAGTGCTAGAACAACGGGGGGCTACACCTTC.

A few counts support this clonotype. The rearrangement joins TRBV14 to TRBJ2-7; D not resolved. Germline CDR1 and CDR2: SGHDN and FVKESK. The CDR3 length is 12 residues. V lost 2 bases and J 3 bases, leaving 5 bases between the germline ends. The CDR3 sequence is CASSQFHYEQYF. The CDR3 region has the DNA TGTGCCAGCAGCCAATTCCACTACGAGCAGTACTTC.

A word on this clonotype: The limits of the CDR3 on the DNA are not certain, so only TCRdb's listed CDR3 is given. This chain joins TRBV7-2 and TRBJ2-2. The CDR3 contains 11 residues when both ends are counted. Germline V CDR1 and CDR2: SGHTA, FQGNSA. The CDR3 reads CASRSPGSCFF.

The chain is built from TRBV12-3 or TRBV12-4 and TRBJ1-4, with 7 bases matching TRBD1. Trimming removed 6 bases from V and 3 bases from J; junction bases left unmatched: 7. CDR3 length: 15 amino acids. CDR3 nucleotide sequence: TGTGCCAGCAGCCACAGGGGTACCGCTAATGAAAAACTGTTTTTT. The encoded protein is CASSHRGTANEKLFF.

This clonotype appeared many times. Written as DNA, the CDR3 is TGTGCCAGCAGGGGGTCTGAAGCTTTCTTT. This codes for CASRGSEAFF. The V gene is TRBV7-2, the J gene TRBJ1-1, with D unclear. Trimming removed 6 bases from V and 6 bases from J, with 5 bases in between. Germline CDR1 reads SGHTA; CDR2 reads FQGNSA. There are 10 residues in the CDR3.

This clonotype appeared a few times. The V call is TRBV6-6, the J call TRBJ1-5, with TRBD1 as a possible D gene (6 bases). Germline lookup yields CDR1 MNHNY and CDR2 SVGAGI (reference sequence). The CDR3 length is 16 residues. The ends were cut back, 5 bases at V and 1 base at J, with 15 bases in the middle. In DNA form, the CDR3 reads TGTGCCAGCAGTGTACAACAGGGTTGGAGCAATCAGCCCCAGCATTTT. It yields the protein CASSVQQGWSNQPQHF.

The rearrangement joins TRBV19 to TRBJ2-7; 7 nucleotides line up with TRBD2. With V trimmed by 3 bases and J by 2 bases, 4 bases remained unmatched. CDR3 size: 14 residues. Germline loops: CDR1 LNHDA, CDR2 SQIVND (reference sequence). DNA for the CDR3: TGTGCCAGTAGTATGCGGGAGCAAACCTACGAGCAGTACTTC. Amino acids: CASSMREQTYEQYF.

The chain couples TRBV12-3 or TRBV12-4 to TRBJ2-7, with no clear D. CDR3 size: 11 residues. Trimming pared 3 bases from V and 7 bases from J, leaving 7 bases between. Here the CDR3 DNA reads TGTGCCAGCAGTTTCTCCTTGGAGCAGTACTTC. It specifies CASSFSLEQYF.

This chain connects TRBV15 to TRBJ1-6, with TRBD1 matching 11 bases. The CDR3 extends over 14 amino acids. Germline CDR1 is LNHNV and CDR2 is YYDKDF (reference sequence). Trimming took 5 bases from V and 6 from J; bases not matched to a gene: 0. Here the CDR3 reads CATSGQGANSPLHF. The DNA for the CDR3 is TGTGCCACCAGCGGACAGGGGGCTAATTCACCCCTCCACTTT.

Remarks on this clonotype: A much larger clone lies a single base off, so this may be a read error. The chain combines TRBV2 with TRBJ1-6, with D perhaps TRBD1 (5 bases). The germline V gene encodes CDR1 SNHLY and CDR2 FYNNEI. The CDR3 spans 13 residues. The CDR3 nucleotides are TGTGCCAGCAGCCCGGGGCTGTTTTCACTCCTCCACTTT. It yields the protein CASSPGLFSLLHF.

V and J are TRBV24-1 and TRBJ2-7; tentatively, D is TRBD1 (5 bases). The CDR3 loop spans 12 amino acids. Germline CDR1 reads KGHDR; CDR2 reads SFDVKD. Trimming removed 2 bases from V and 7 bases from J, with 8 bases in between. Here the CDR3 DNA reads TGTGCCACCAGTGATTCGGCAGGGGAGCAGTACTTC. Its protein product is CATSDSAGEQYF.

Note on this clonotype: A much larger clone is a single base away; this may be a read error. The chain joins TRBV6-1 to TRBJ1-2; D gene unclear. The V and J ends lost 6 bases and 3 bases respectively, with 8 bases between them. There are 12 residues in the CDR3. Germline assignment: CDR1 MNHNS and CDR2 SASEGT. The CDR3 region has the DNA TGTGCCAGCAGCGCGGACGACTATGGCTACACCTTC. Protein product: CASSADDYGYTF.

The gene calls are TRBV6-2 or TRBV6-3 and TRBJ2-7; D is ambiguous. V lost 11 bases and J lost 0, with 17 bases in between. Germline CDR1 and CDR2: MNHEY and SVGEGT. This CDR3 is built from 14 residues. The CDR3 sequence is CAGRTGGSSYEQYF. The CDR3 DNA is TGTGCCGGCCGGACGGGCGGCAGCTCCTACGAGCAGTACTTC.

This clonotype occurred a few times. The chain is built from TRBV2 and TRBJ1-1, with D hard to call. V lost 6 bases and J 4 bases, leaving 15 bases between the germline ends. Germline V gene sequence: CDR1 SNHLY, CDR2 FYNNEI. This CDR3 has 14 residues. This CDR3 reads CASSKYSAGTEAFF. CDR3 nucleotides: TGTGCCAGCAGCAAATATTCAGCCGGCACTGAAGCTTTCTTT.

This clonotype was found many times. The chain employs TRBV2 and TRBJ1-5, with 7 positions matching TRBD1. Germline CDR1 and CDR2: SNHLY and FYNNEI. The CDR3 has 16 amino acids. Trimming cost V 5 bases and J 1 base; bases outside gene matches: 8. The CDR3 DNA reads as TGTGCCAGCAGTTCGACAGGGTTAAGGAGCAATCAGCCCCAGCATTTT. Translated: CASSSTGLRSNQPQHF.

A remark on this clonotype: This clone may be a read error of a much larger clone one base away. Without the conserved terminal phenylalanine or tryptophan, this CDR3 likely stems from a read error. This chain connects TRBV2 to TRBJ1-5; 7 nucleotides align to TRBD1. The V gene's germline CDR1 is SNHLY and CDR2 FYNNEI. The trim removed 6 bases at V and 7 bases at J, leaving 3 bases unmatched. This CDR3 has 12 amino acids. CDR3 nucleotide sequence: TGTGCCAGCAGCGCCAGGGGGCAGCCCCAGCATCTT. Translation gives CASSARGQPQHL.

This chain links TRBV5-1 with TRBJ2-5; 9 bases line up with TRBD1. The CDR3 runs 16 residues. The germline CDR1 and CDR2 sequences are SGHRS and YFSETQ. The V gene end was trimmed by 4 bases and the J gene end by 5 bases; junction bases not matched to a gene: 12. The CDR3 coding sequence is TGCGCCAGCAGCGTGGAACCGGGACAGGGAAGCGAGACCCAGTACTTC. This gives the protein CASSVEPGQGSETQYF.

The chain recombines TRBV25-1 with TRBJ1-2; TRBD1 matches at 9 bases. The CDR3 loop spans 18 amino acids. Per germline, CDR1 MGHDK and CDR2 SYGVNS. After removal of 5 bases from V and 3 bases from J, the junction contained 16 bases not matched to a gene. The CDR3 loop is CASSYSLRTGERHYGYTF. CDR3 in DNA: TGTGCCAGCAGTTACTCCCTTAGGACAGGGGAGCGTCACTATGGCTACACCTTC.

This clonotype was counted a single time. The CDR3 ends on some other residue instead of the conserved phenylalanine or tryptophan, so this is likely a read error. The limits of the CDR3 on the DNA are not certain, so only TCRdb's listed CDR3 is given. The V and J genes are TRBV15 and TRBJ2-5. The CDR3 numbers 12 amino acids, ends counted. The germline V gene encodes CDR1 LNHNV and CDR2 YYDKDF (reference sequence). CDR3 sequence reads: CATSRDSGVSSY.

This clonotype was detected only a few times. V usage is TRBV24-1 and J usage is TRBJ2-7; D may match TRBD1 or TRBD2 (8 bases each). Germline V gene lookup returns CDR1 KGHDR and CDR2 SFDVKD. This CDR3 region has 14 residues. V was shortened by 9 bases and J by 5 bases, with 19 bases between the two germline ends. DNA for the CDR3: TGTGCCACCTCAGGGGGCGGGAGGCCCCACGAGCAGTACTTC. It is translated as CATSGGGRPHEQYF.

The count of this clonotype is one. The J gene is TRBJ1-6, the V gene TRBV2, with a tentative D call TRBD1 (5 bases). Germline V gene sequence: CDR1 SNHLY, CDR2 FYNNEI. The ends were cut back, 1 base at V and 10 bases at J, with 8 bases in the middle. The CDR3 runs to 13 residues. In nucleotides, the CDR3 is TGTGCCAGCAGTGAAGGGGGGGAATCACCCCTCCACTTT. As protein: CASSEGGESPLHF.

With respect to this clonotype: This sequence may be a read error, since a much larger clone differs from it by one base. The CDR3 here is CVSRSGELFF. The CDR3 DNA reads TGTGTCAGCAGGAGCGGGGAGCTGTTTTTT. V is TRBV2 and J is TRBJ2-2, with D hard to call. Germline lookup yields CDR1 SNHLY and CDR2 FYNNEI. CDR3 length: 10 amino acids.

This chain uses TRBV2 with TRBJ2-7, with 9 bases aligning to TRBD2. The closer fit of TRBJ2-1 to the DNA end suggests the J call may be wrong. CDR1 and CDR2 (germline): SNHLY, FYNNEI. The CDR3 runs to 18 residues. CDR3 sequence reads: CASSEAPIWLAGYNEQFF. For the CDR3, the DNA is TGTGCCAGCAGTGAAGCGCCTATCTGGCTAGCGGGATACAATGAGCAGTTCTTC.

This clonotype was recorded many times. V is TRBV24-1 and J is TRBJ2-5; D may correspond to TRBD1 or TRBD2 (5 bases each). The CDR3 loop spans 15 amino acids. Germline V gene data show CDR1 as KGHDR and CDR2 as SFDVKD. Trimming stripped 6 bases from V and 5 bases from J, with 18 bases between. In DNA form, the CDR3 reads TGTGCCACCAGTATATGGGGAGAGGGGCGGGAGACCCAGTACTTC. It yields the protein CATSIWGEGRETQYF.

The chain uses TRBV19 and TRBJ1-5; D is unresolved. V lost 5 bases and J lost 2, with 19 bases in between. The germline V gene encodes CDR1 LNHDA and CDR2 SQIVND (reference sequence). CDR3 length: 17 residues. The CDR3 DNA reads as TGTGCCAGTAGTGTTCTCATCGTAAGAAAGGGCAATCAGCCCCAGCATTTT. This codes for CASSVLIVRKGNQPQHF.

In its sample, this clonotype was seen a few times. J is TRBJ1-3 and V is TRBV14, with D unclear. The germline V gene has CDR1 SGHDN and CDR2 FVKESK. The ends were cut back, 0 bases at V and 5 bases at J, with 5 bases in the middle. The CDR3 covers 13 residues. CDR3 sequence reads: CASSQEVRNTIYF. CDR3 bases: TGTGCCAGCAGCCAAGAGGTCCGAAACACCATATATTTT.

This clonotype turned up a few times. One end of the junction is discordant with germline, which a read error may explain. The rearrangement links TRBV7-8 to TRBJ1-6, with D possibly TRBD1 on 5 matching bases. The CDR3 runs 14 residues. Germline-derived CDR1 and CDR2 are SGHVS and FQNEAQ. As DNA, the CDR3 is TGCGCCAGCAGCCACGCCCAGGGAAACTCACCCCTCCACTTT. It is translated as CASSHAQGNSPLHF.

This clonotype was recorded a few times. CDR3 in amino acids: CASLVSETQYF. For the CDR3, the DNA is TGTGCCAGCCTCGTATCAGAGACCCAGTACTTC. The chain carries TRBV9 and TRBJ2-5; D is uncertain. Deletions cut 7 bases from V and 4 bases from J, with 8 bases between. The CDR3 loop spans 11 amino acids. Germline V CDR1 and CDR2: SGDLS, YYNGEE.

Only one count was recorded for this clonotype. One junction end disagrees with the germline gene, perhaps due to a read error. This chain joins TRBV6-2 or TRBV6-3 and TRBJ1-6; possible D gene TRBD1, 5 bases. CDR3 length: 8 amino acids. CDR1 is MNHEY and CDR2 is SVGEGT in the germline V gene. CDR3 bases: TGTGCCAGCAGCGAGCCAGGGTTT. This codes for CASSEPGF.

The chain links TRBV5-4 to TRBJ1-5, with D uncertain. The V end lost 0 bases, the J end lost 3 bases, and 10 bases lay between the germline ends. CDR1 is SGHNT and CDR2 is YYREEE in the germline V gene (reference sequence). The CDR3 contains 15 residues. CDR3 region: CASSLEWGINQPQHF. The DNA of the CDR3 is TGTGCCAGCAGCTTGGAATGGGGAATCAATCAGCCCCAGCATTTT.